There are a few counts of the clone carrying this T cell receptor beta chain. The table came from immunoSEQ multiplex PCR; TCRdb's copy has only in-frame clones and leaves some out. The data show about 75,000 clones, around 84% seen once. The sample belongs to a study of OX40 agonist ivuxolimab in advanced cancers. Study-wide background: Averaging about 60 years in age, with a range of about 23 to 85, the cohort was more than 75% male.

Patients were excluded for autoimmune disease history or systemic immunosuppression. The CDR3 sequence is 14 residues long. Germline lookup yields CDR1 LNHDA and CDR2 SQIVND (reference sequence). Trimming cost V 6 bases and J 1 base, with 12 bases left between them. The chain has TRBV19 and TRBJ1-1, with unresolved D. Sequenced here: CD4+ or CD8+ T cells sorted from blood, sampled in a trial of the OX40 agonist ivuxolimab. The receptor comes from an adult with an advanced solid tumor such as melanoma, head and neck, liver or kidney cancer. CDR3 nucleotides: TGTGCCAGTAGCTTTCAAACCGCGAACACTGAAGCTTTCTTT. It specifies CASSFQTANTEAFF. Looking up the rest from reference TRBV19 and TRBJ1-1 gives the full variable domain: DGGITQSPKYLFRKEGQNVTLSCEQNLNHDAMYWYRQDPGQGLRLIYYSQIVNDFQKGDIAEGYSVSREKKESFPLTVTSAQKNPTAFYLCASSFQTANTEAFFGQGTRLTVV.